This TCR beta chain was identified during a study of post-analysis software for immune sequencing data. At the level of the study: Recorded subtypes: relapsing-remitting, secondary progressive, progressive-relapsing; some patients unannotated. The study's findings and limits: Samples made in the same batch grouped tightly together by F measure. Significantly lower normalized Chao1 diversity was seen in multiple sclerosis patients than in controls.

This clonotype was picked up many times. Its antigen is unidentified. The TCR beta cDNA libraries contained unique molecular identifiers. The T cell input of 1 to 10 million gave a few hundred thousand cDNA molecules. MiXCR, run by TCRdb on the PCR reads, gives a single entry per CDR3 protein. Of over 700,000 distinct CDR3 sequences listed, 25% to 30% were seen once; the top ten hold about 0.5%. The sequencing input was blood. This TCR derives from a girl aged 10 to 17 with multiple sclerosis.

DNA of the CDR3: TGTGCCGTCGGACAGGGGTACGAGCAGTACTTC. Protein sequence: CAVGQGYEQYF. The chain joins TRBV10-3 to TRBJ2-7, with TRBD1 identical over 9 bases. Germline CDR1 ENHRY, CDR2 SYGVKD. This CDR3 comprises 11 residues. Trimming took 11 bases from V and 4 from J; bases not matched to a gene: 3.